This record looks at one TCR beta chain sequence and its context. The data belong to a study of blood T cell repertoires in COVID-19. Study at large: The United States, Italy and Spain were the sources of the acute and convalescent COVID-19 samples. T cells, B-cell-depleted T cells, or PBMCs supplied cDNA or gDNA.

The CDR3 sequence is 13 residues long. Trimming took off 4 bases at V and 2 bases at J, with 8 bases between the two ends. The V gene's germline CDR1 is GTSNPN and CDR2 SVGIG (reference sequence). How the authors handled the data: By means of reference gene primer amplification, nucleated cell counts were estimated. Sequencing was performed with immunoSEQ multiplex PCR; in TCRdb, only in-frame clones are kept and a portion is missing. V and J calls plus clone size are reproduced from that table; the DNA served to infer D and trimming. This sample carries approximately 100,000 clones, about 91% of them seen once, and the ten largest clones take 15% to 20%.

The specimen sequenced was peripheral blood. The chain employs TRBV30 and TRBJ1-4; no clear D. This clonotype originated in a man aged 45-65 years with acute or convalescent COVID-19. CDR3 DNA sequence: TGTGCCTGGACGAGGTTCACTAATGAAAAACTGTTTTTT. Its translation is CAWTRFTNEKLFF.